Each of the 12 T cell receptor beta chains below was sequenced from the same sample in a study of the immune and genomic landscape of osteosarcoma. The repertoire was sequenced with immunoSEQ multiplex PCR; TCRdb's copy has only in-frame clones and lacks some. Among over 2,500 clones listed, roughly 75% were seen once. Sequenced input: metastatic tumor tissue from the lung. All receptors come from a woman younger than 30 with osteosarcoma.

The V gene is TRBV5-8, the J gene TRBJ2-7; TRBD2 matches at 9 bases. The V gene end was trimmed by 3 bases and the J gene end by 2 bases; junction bases not matched to a gene: 15. The CDR3 has 18 amino acids. Germline CDR1 reads SGHTS; CDR2 reads YDEGEE. CDR3 bases: TGTGCCAGCAGCTGGGAACTAACGCCGGGACTAGCACCCTACGAGCAGTACTTC. This sequence encodes CASSWELTPGLAPYEQYF. Supplemented by reference TRBV5-8 and TRBJ2-7, the full variable domain reads EAGVTQSPTHLIKTRGQQATLRCSPISGHTSVYWYQQALGLGLQFLLWYDEGEERNRGNFPPRFSGRQFPNYSSELNVNALELEDSALYLCASSWELTPGLAPYEQYFGPGTRLTVT.

This clone was picked up one time. The CDR3 sequence: CASSSHWTGMNTEAFF. The CDR3, as DNA: TGTGCCAGCAGTTCGCACTGGACAGGGATGAACACTGAAGCTTTCTTT. The rearrangement links TRBV6-6 to TRBJ1-1; 8 bases are shared with TRBD1. Germline V CDR1 and CDR2: MNHNY, SVGAGI (reference sequence). This CDR3 contains 16 residues. J lost 0 bases, V lost 4 bases, and 7 bases had no gene match.

The chain uses TRBV27 and TRBJ2-2, with 7 bases lining up with TRBD1. V dropped 5 bases and J dropped 5; count of bases not matched to a gene: 11. The CDR3 has 16 amino acids. The germline V gene encodes CDR1 MNHEY and CDR2 SMNVEV (reference sequence). In nucleotides, the CDR3 is TGTGCCAGCAGTCCCGCGACAGGGTTCAATACCGGGGAGCTGTTTTTT. This translates into CASSPATGFNTGELFF.

In its sample, this clone is hyperexpanded. The CDR3 region is CASSQLLGGNQPQHF. CDR3 sequence (DNA): TGCGCCAGCAGCCAACTGCTAGGAGGCAATCAGCCCCAGCATTTT. The chain employs TRBV4-1 and TRBJ1-5; D remains ambiguous. CDR1 is MGHRA, CDR2 YSYEKL, per germline. The CDR3 length is 15 residues. V lost 2 bases and J 2 bases, leaving 10 bases between the germline ends.

The chain uses TRBV5-4 and TRBJ2-5, with 10 bases fitting TRBD2. The length of the CDR3 is 17 residues. Germline V lookup: CDR1 SGHNT, CDR2 YYREEE (reference sequence). V lost 3 bases and J lost 0; bases outside the gene matches: 8. The CDR3 sequence: CASSSLAGGGDQETQYF. The CDR3 bases are TGTGCCAGCAGCTCGTTAGCGGGGGGAGGGGACCAAGAGACCCAGTACTTC.

This clone was seen a handful of times. The rearrangement uses TRBV6-6 and TRBJ1-1; TRBD1 agrees at 9 bases. The CDR3 length is 12 residues. Germline V gene sequence: CDR1 MNHNY, CDR2 SVGAGI (reference sequence). V lost 8 bases to trimming and J lost 3 bases; unmatched junction nucleotides: 1. DNA of the CDR3: TGTGCCAGCGGGACAGGGTACACTGAAGCTTTCTTT. Translated: CASGTGYTEAFF.

The rearrangement joins TRBV10-1 to TRBJ1-3, with D possibly being TRBD1 (5 bases). Germline-derived CDR1 and CDR2 are WNHNN and SYGVQD (reference sequence). There are 16 residues in the CDR3. The ends were cut back, 3 bases at V and 0 bases at J, with 12 bases in the middle. CDR3 bases: TGCGCCAGCAGTGACCAGGGCTCCATCTCTGGAAACACCATATATTTT. Translating gives CASSDQGSISGNTIYF.

This sequence joins TRBV7-7 and TRBJ2-5; TRBD1 aligns across 9 bases. Trimming cost V 5 bases and J 1 base; bases outside gene matches: 8. CDR3 size: 16 residues. The germline V gene has CDR1 SSHAT and CDR2 FNYEAQ (reference sequence). The CDR3 spells CASSLGTGYFQETQYF. The CDR3 nucleotides read TGTGCCAGCAGCCTCGGGACAGGGTACTTCCAAGAGACCCAGTACTTC.

The V gene is TRBV2, the J gene TRBJ2-5, with 8 positions matching TRBD1. This CDR3 is built from 15 residues. The trim removed 6 bases at V and 5 bases at J, leaving 11 bases unmatched. The germline gives CDR1 SNHLY, CDR2 FYNNEI. This chain's CDR3 is CASSKGQGAQETQYF. DNA of the CDR3: TGTGCCAGCAGCAAGGGCCAGGGGGCGCAGGAGACCCAGTACTTC.

The V gene is TRBV6-6, the J gene TRBJ1-6, with 8 positions matching TRBD1. Germline CDR1 MNHNY, CDR2 SVGAGI (reference sequence). The CDR3 extends over 16 amino acids. Germline trimming cut 6 bases from V and 9 bases from J; bases unmatched to any gene: 13. The CDR3 region is CASRFPGQEASSPLHF. CDR3 nucleotide sequence: TGTGCCAGCAGGTTTCCGGGACAGGAGGCTAGTTCACCCCTCCACTTT.

The V gene is TRBV9, the J gene TRBJ1-1; D remains ambiguous. The CDR3 totals 16 residues. Germline V gene data show CDR1 as SGDLS and CDR2 as YYNGEE. V shed 0 bases and J shed 0 bases, with 12 bases lying between them. The CDR3 here is CASSVVPGVMNTEAFF. For the CDR3, the DNA is TGTGCCAGCAGCGTAGTTCCGGGAGTTATGAACACTGAAGCTTTCTTT.

This clone was observed a few times. The chain carries TRBV2 and TRBJ1-6; possible D gene TRBD1, 6 bases. Per germline, CDR1 SNHLY and CDR2 FYNNEI. This CDR3 is built from 14 residues. V lost 6 bases and J 7 bases, leaving 13 bases between the germline ends. CDR3 protein: CASREQGSNSPLHF. The DNA for the CDR3 is TGTGCCAGCAGGGAGCAGGGGTCAAATTCACCCCTCCACTTT.